The clone carrying this TCR beta chain came up once. Its specificity is unknown. Treatment reported: 19 received Ad26.COV2.S at low or high dose, single or two shots; about 5 received placebo; per-sample allocation not given. Sample collection was performed on day 63 after the first vaccine or placebo injection. Donor was an adult aged 18-55 years in Boston. This sample stems from a study of Ad26.COV2.S vaccination and SARS-CoV-2 variants. The study's findings and limits: Individuals receiving vaccine had higher spike-specific TCR breadth than placebo recipients did.

The assay was immunoSEQ multiplex PCR, and TCRdb's table has in-frame clones only and misses some. The data hold a few hundred thousand clones, with 89% observed a single time. CDR1 SEHNR and CDR2 FQNEAQ come from the germline V gene (reference sequence). The CDR3 covers 13 residues. Trimming removed 7 bases at V and 6 bases at J, with 16 bases between. Specimen: peripheral blood, collected in a trial of Ad26.COV2.S vaccine versus placebo. The sequence was obtained from a person aged 18-60 years who received the Ad26.COV2.S COVID-19 vaccine or a placebo. The chain has TRBV7-9 and TRBJ2-7, with D tentatively TRBD2 (6 bases). The CDR3 DNA reads as TGTGCCAGCACCCTCTGGGGGGACGGCGAGCAGTACTTC. It is translated as CASTLWGDGEQYF. Based on the CDR3 plus reference TRBV7-9 and TRBJ2-7, the full variable domain is DTGVSQNPRHKITKRGQNVTFRCDPISEHNRLYWYRQTLGQGPEFLTYFQNEAQLEKSRLLSDRFSAERPKGSFSTLEIQRTEQGDSAMYLCASTLWGDGEQYFGPGTRLTVT.